The next 25 T cell receptor beta chains were all read from a single sample in a study of cytomegalovirus exposure and HLA in healthy donors. PCR involved 60 Vbeta and 13 Jbeta primers. Profiling relied on immunoSEQ multiplex PCR, and the TCRdb table lists in-frame clones only, not all of them. Of approximately 150,000 clones in the sample, around 79% were seen once. Material for sequencing was PBMCs. The receptors here all came from a woman aged 40 to 55 in good health and CMV-seropositive.

For the CDR3, the DNA is TGCGCCAGCAGCTACCGGACAGGGGTGTCAGATTCACCCCTCCACTTT. Amino acids: CASSYRTGVSDSPLHF. The genes are TRBV4-3 and TRBJ1-6; 9 bases are shared with TRBD1. After removal of 5 bases from V and 8 bases from J, the junction contained 10 bases not matched to a gene. This CDR3 has 16 amino acids. CDR1 and CDR2 (germline): LGHNA, YSLEER.

The chain's CDR3 is CASSPLAGGIKSYEQYF. The CDR3 nucleotides are TGTGCCAGCTCACCACTTGCGGGGGGGATTAAGTCCTACGAGCAGTACTTC. This sequence joins TRBV18 and TRBJ2-7; the match to TRBD2 covers 9 bases. In germline, CDR1 is KGHSH, CDR2 LQKENI. V lost 1 base to trimming and J lost 1 base; unmatched junction nucleotides: 8. The CDR3 loop spans 17 amino acids. The full variable domain, in which reference TRBV18 and TRBJ2-7 provide the parts outside the CDR3, is NAGVMQNPRHLVRRRGQEARLRCSPMKGHSHVYWYRQLPEEGLKFMVYLQKENIIDESGMPKERFSAEFPKEGPSILRIQQVVRGDSAAYFCASSPLAGGIKSYEQYFGPGTRLTVT.

This chain joins TRBV11-3 and TRBJ2-7, with D possibly TRBD1 on 6 matching bases. Germline V gene data show CDR1 as SGHNT and CDR2 as YENEEA. The CDR3 sequence is 14 residues long. Trimming removed 1 base from V and 2 bases from J, with 9 bases in between. The CDR3 coding sequence is TGTGCCAGCAGCTTAGGGCAGGGGACCTACGAGCAGTACTTC. Amino acids: CASSLGQGTYEQYF.

The chain uses TRBV7-2 and TRBJ2-2, with D possibly matching TRBD2 (5 bases). The V gene's germline CDR1 is SGHTA and CDR2 FQGNSA. The CDR3 covers 15 residues. Trimming cost V 1 base and J 6 bases, with 12 bases left between them. The CDR3 sequence is CASSLEGGGPGELFF. The CDR3 nucleotides read TGTGCCAGCAGCTTAGAAGGTGGCGGGCCCGGGGAGCTGTTTTTT.

This chain uses TRBV6-5 with TRBJ1-2, with D possibly matching TRBD1 (5 bases). The V end was cut by 4 bases, the J end by 5 bases, with 17 bases between. The V gene's germline CDR1 is MNHEY and CDR2 SVGAGI. This CDR3 region has 15 residues. CDR3 residues: CASSFLDAGLYGYTF. The DNA for the CDR3 is TGTGCCAGCAGTTTCCTAGACGCGGGGCTATATGGCTACACCTTC.

The chain uses TRBV29-1 and TRBJ2-7; 7 positions match TRBD2. From germline, CDR1 is SQVTM and CDR2 ANQGSEA. The CDR3 loop spans 12 amino acids. Trimming removed 2 bases from V and 3 bases from J; junction bases left unmatched: 1. The CDR3 sequence is CSVELADYEQYF. DNA for the CDR3: TGCAGCGTTGAACTAGCGGACTACGAGCAGTACTTC.

The rearrangement links TRBV6-5 to TRBJ2-1; tentatively, D is TRBD2 (5 bases). Deletions cut 0 bases from V and 5 bases from J, with 8 bases between. Germline CDR1 and CDR2: MNHEY and SVGAGI. This CDR3 contains 14 residues. The CDR3 DNA sequence: TGTGCCAGCAGTTACTCCCGGACTGACAATGAGCAGTTCTTC. This gives the protein CASSYSRTDNEQFF.

The V call is TRBV30, the J call TRBJ1-2; TRBD1 aligns across 11 bases. V lost 3 bases, J lost 7 bases, and 10 bases stayed unmatched. Germline CDR1 and CDR2: GTSNPN and SVGIG (reference sequence). The CDR3 sequence is 15 residues long. The CDR3, as DNA: TGTGCCTGGAGGGCCCCCGGGACAGGGGGACTTGGCTACACCTTC. The encoded protein is CAWRAPGTGGLGYTF.

The rearrangement joins TRBV18 to TRBJ1-1; possible D gene TRBD1, 5 bases. The germline V gene encodes CDR1 KGHSH and CDR2 LQKENI. The CDR3 is made up of 16 amino acids. The germline V and J ends were trimmed by 10 bases and 3 bases, with 24 bases remaining between them. CDR3 residues: CATEMGTRGGDTEAFF. The CDR3 coding sequence is TGTGCCACAGAAATGGGGACTCGCGGCGGGGACACTGAAGCTTTCTTT.

The chain combines TRBV10-3 with TRBJ2-5; 9 positions agree with TRBD1. CDR3 size: 15 residues. Germline V gives CDR1 ENHRY, CDR2 SYGVKD. V lost 6 bases, J lost 1 base, and 6 bases stayed unmatched. CDR3 sequence reads: CAISTGTGSQETQYF. CDR3 nucleotide sequence: TGTGCCATCAGCACCGGGACAGGGAGCCAAGAGACCCAGTACTTC.

The chain joins TRBV10-2 to TRBJ2-1, with 9 bases lining up with TRBD2. This CDR3 comprises 16 residues. The trim removed 4 bases at V and 5 bases at J, leaving 9 bases unmatched. CDR1 is WSHSY and CDR2 is SAAADI in the germline V gene. CDR3 bases: TGCGCCAGCAGTGTACGGCTAGCGGGGAGTAACAATGAGCAGTTCTTC. Its protein product is CASSVRLAGSNNEQFF.

This rearrangement joins TRBV2 to TRBJ2-3; 8 bases are a match to TRBD2. J gave up 3 bases and V 4 bases, and 6 bases lay outside the gene matches. This CDR3 spans 15 amino acids. CDR1 and CDR2 (germline): SNHLY, FYNNEI. The CDR3 sequence is CASSGGGPRTDTQYF. For the CDR3, the DNA is TGTGCCAGCAGTGGCGGGGGGCCAAGGACAGATACGCAGTATTTT.

This clone came up once. This chain joins TRBV14 and TRBJ2-2, with D hard to call. Deletions cut 0 bases from V and 3 bases from J, with 8 bases between. Germline CDR1 and CDR2: SGHDN and FVKESK. The CDR3 spans 15 residues. CDR3 residues: CASSQDGLYTGELFF. CDR3 nucleotides: TGTGCCAGCAGCCAAGATGGCTTGTACACCGGGGAGCTGTTTTTT.

Note on this clone: The same CDR3 also results from other DNA sequences found in this sample. This rearrangement joins TRBV18 to TRBJ2-3; 7 nucleotides align to TRBD2. V trimming: 6 bases; J trimming: 1 base; junction bases outside the gene matches: 7. There are 15 residues in the CDR3. Germline assignment: CDR1 KGHSH and CDR2 LQKENI. CDR3 in DNA: TGTGCCAGCTCTCCTGGTCTAGCGGGCACAGATACGCAGTATTTT. Its translation is CASSPGLAGTDTQYF.

This clone was detected a few times. This chain connects TRBV10-3 to TRBJ1-1; D uncertain. CDR1 and CDR2 (germline): ENHRY, SYGVKD. The CDR3 loop spans 13 amino acids. V lost 5 bases and J lost 1, with 8 bases in between. The CDR3 sequence: CAISTESNTEAFF. The CDR3 DNA is TGTGCCATCAGTACCGAGTCGAACACTGAAGCTTTCTTT.

A few counts support this clone. For the CDR3, the DNA is TGTGCCAGCAGCTTCCCGGGAGTAGGCGGCACAGATACGCAGTATTTT. It specifies CASSFPGVGGTDTQYF. This chain uses TRBV5-6 with TRBJ2-3; D might be TRBD2 (6 bases). Germline assignment: CDR1 SGHDT and CDR2 YYEEEE. This CDR3 region has 16 residues. V was clipped by 2 bases and J by 1 base, with 14 bases between them.

The genes are TRBV7-2 and TRBJ2-3, with 7 positions matching TRBD2. V lost 5 bases, J lost 4 bases, and 12 bases stayed unmatched. Per germline, CDR1 SGHTA and CDR2 FQGNSA. The CDR3 totals 16 residues. The CDR3 region has the DNA TGTGCCAGCAGCGAAAATTACCAGGCGGGGGCAGATACGCAGTATTTT. Translation gives CASSENYQAGADTQYF.

This chain links TRBV10-2 with TRBJ2-1; 7 bases match TRBD2. Germline assignment: CDR1 WSHSY and CDR2 SAAADI. Germline trimming cut 6 bases from V and 6 bases from J; bases unmatched to any gene: 11. The CDR3 is made up of 15 amino acids. The CDR3 sequence: CASSVSGTTPNEQFF. CDR3 bases: TGCGCCAGCAGCGTAAGCGGGACTACCCCCAATGAGCAGTTCTTC.

The chain combines TRBV11-2 with TRBJ2-1; D remains ambiguous. The V gene lost 6 bases and the J gene lost 10 bases, with 10 bases spanning the gap. CDR3 length: 11 amino acids. Per germline, CDR1 SGHAT and CDR2 FQNNGV. CDR3 amino acids: CASSLYGEQFF. The CDR3 nucleotides read TGTGCCAGCAGTTTATACGGGGAGCAGTTCTTC.

The table lists this clone with a count of one. The genes are TRBV2 and TRBJ2-1; 8 nucleotides match TRBD2. CDR3 size: 15 residues. J gave up 1 base and V 9 bases, and 8 bases lay outside the gene matches. The germline CDR1 and CDR2 sequences are SNHLY and FYNNEI. CDR3 nucleotide sequence: TGTGCCAGTAGCGGGATCGTTCCATCCTACAATGAGCAGTTCTTC. Amino acid sequence: CASSGIVPSYNEQFF.

The V and J genes are TRBV5-1 and TRBJ1-4; D remains ambiguous. Germline values: CDR1 SGHRS, CDR2 YFSETQ. Trimming took off 1 base at V and 8 bases at J, with 12 bases between the two ends. The length of the CDR3 is 14 residues. As DNA, the CDR3 is TGCGCCAGCAGCTTGAGTGCCGGAGGGGAAAAACTGTTTTTT. Amino acids: CASSLSAGGEKLFF.

The gene calls are TRBV10-3 and TRBJ2-4; D may be TRBD1 (7 bases). Germline loops: CDR1 ENHRY, CDR2 SYGVKD. The CDR3 extends over 14 amino acids. Trimming took 2 bases from V and 3 from J, leaving 8 bases between them. The CDR3 sequence is CAISEQGGKNIQYF. The CDR3 region has the DNA TGTGCCATCAGTGAGCAGGGGGGCAAAAACATTCAGTACTTC.

The CDR3: CASSTTVDYGYTF. The CDR3 DNA follows: TGTGCCAGCAGTACGACAGTCGACTATGGCTACACCTTC. This sequence joins TRBV28 and TRBJ1-2; a possible D gene is TRBD1 (5 bases). Germline CDR1 MDHEN, CDR2 SYDVKM. The CDR3 contains 13 residues. V was clipped by 5 bases and J by 3 bases, with 10 bases between them.

The V gene is TRBV15, the J gene TRBJ2-3; 16 bases agree with TRBD2. There are 15 residues in the CDR3. With 5 bases clipped from V and 7 bases from J, the junction kept 3 bases outside the gene matches. Germline lookup yields CDR1 LNHNV and CDR2 YYDKDF (reference sequence). The CDR3 reads CATSGTSGGANTQYF. CDR3 coding DNA: TGTGCCACCAGCGGGACTAGCGGGGGGGCCAATACGCAGTATTTT.

The chain joins TRBV9 to TRBJ2-2; 11 bases match TRBD2. The J segment lost 4 bases and the V segment lost 2 bases, leaving 4 bases of the junction unmatched. Germline V gene data show CDR1 as SGDLS and CDR2 as YYNGEE. The CDR3 runs to 16 residues. CDR3 amino acids: CASSVGLAGITGELFF. CDR3 nucleotide sequence: TGTGCCAGCAGCGTCGGACTAGCGGGTATCACCGGGGAGCTGTTTTTT.